This TCR beta chain derives from a study of CD8+ T cells in alopecia areata. Findings of the study overall: It was lesional scalp, especially alopecia totalis/universalis, that showed higher clonality than normal scalp.

This clone was counted a few times. Its cognate antigen is unknown. Reverse transcription of extracted RNA yielded cDNA, which provided the sequencing template. Profiled with immunoSEQ multiplex PCR; TCRdb holds only in-frame clones, not every one. The data contain under 20,000 clones, approximately 70% of them seen just once; the ten biggest clones take up approximately 6.1%. In alopecia areata patients, both lesional scalp punch biopsies and peripheral blood were collected. Per the germline V gene, CDR1 is MGHRA and CDR2 is YSYEKL. CDR3 length: 16 amino acids. V lost 1 base to trimming and J lost 3 bases; unmatched junction nucleotides: 4.

This TCR was sampled from a human donor with alopecia areata. The chain recombines TRBV4-1 with TRBJ2-1, with 9 bases aligning to TRBD2. The source material was skin, sampled at week 0. This chain's CDR3 is CASSQVGGGDYNEQFF. For the CDR3, the DNA is TGCGCCAGCAGCCAAGTTGGCGGGGGGGACTACAATGAGCAGTTCTTC.